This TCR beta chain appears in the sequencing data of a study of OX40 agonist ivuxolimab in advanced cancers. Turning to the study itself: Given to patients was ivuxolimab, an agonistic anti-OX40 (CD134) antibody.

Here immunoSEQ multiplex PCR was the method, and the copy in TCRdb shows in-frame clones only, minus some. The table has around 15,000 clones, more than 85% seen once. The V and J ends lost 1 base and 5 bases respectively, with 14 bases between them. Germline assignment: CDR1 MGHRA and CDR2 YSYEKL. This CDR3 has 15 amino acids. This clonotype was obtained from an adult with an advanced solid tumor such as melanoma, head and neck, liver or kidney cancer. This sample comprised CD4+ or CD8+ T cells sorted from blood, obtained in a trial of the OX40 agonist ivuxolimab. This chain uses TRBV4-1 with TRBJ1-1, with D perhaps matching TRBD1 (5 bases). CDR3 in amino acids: CASSQGVQGWTEAFF. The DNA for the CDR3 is TGCGCCAGCAGCCAAGGTGTCCAGGGCTGGACTGAAGCTTTCTTT.